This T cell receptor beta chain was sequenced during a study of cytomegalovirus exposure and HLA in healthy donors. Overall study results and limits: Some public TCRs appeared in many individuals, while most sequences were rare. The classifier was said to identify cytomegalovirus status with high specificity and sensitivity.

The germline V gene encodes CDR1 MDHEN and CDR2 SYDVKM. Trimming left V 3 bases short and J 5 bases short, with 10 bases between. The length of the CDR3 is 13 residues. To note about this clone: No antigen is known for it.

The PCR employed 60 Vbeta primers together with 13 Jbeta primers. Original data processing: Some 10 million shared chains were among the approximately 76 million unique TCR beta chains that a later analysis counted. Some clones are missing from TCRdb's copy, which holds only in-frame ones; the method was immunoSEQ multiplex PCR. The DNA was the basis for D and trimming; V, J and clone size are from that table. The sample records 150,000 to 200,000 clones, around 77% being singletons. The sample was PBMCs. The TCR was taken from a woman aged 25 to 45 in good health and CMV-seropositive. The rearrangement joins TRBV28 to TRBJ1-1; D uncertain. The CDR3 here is CASSFTGSTEAFF. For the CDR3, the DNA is TGTGCCAGCAGTTTTACGGGAAGTACTGAAGCTTTCTTT.